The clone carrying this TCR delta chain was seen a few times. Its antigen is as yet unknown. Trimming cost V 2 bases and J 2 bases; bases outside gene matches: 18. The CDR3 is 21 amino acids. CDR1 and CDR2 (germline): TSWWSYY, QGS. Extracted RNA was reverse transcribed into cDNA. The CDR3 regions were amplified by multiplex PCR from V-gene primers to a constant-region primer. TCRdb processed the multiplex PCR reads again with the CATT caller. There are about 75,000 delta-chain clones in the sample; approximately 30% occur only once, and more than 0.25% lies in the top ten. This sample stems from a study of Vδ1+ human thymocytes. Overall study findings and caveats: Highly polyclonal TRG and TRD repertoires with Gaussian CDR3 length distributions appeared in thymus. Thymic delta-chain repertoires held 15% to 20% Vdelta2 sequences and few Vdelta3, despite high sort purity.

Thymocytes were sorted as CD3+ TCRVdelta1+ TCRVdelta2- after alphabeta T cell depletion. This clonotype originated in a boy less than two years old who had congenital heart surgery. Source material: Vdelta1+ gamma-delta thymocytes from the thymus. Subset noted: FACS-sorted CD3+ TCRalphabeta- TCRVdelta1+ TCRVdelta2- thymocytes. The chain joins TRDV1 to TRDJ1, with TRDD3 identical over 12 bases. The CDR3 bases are TGTGCTCTTGGGGAATGCTCTCCCAGTACTGGGGGATACCGTGGAACCGATAAACTCATCTTT. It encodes CALGECSPSTGGYRGTDKLIF.